These T cell receptor beta chains were read from a single sample in a study of a mutant IDH1 vaccine in newly diagnosed glioma. These receptors' antigens are unknown. TCRdb keeps only in-frame clones here, not all; method: immunoSEQ multiplex PCR. Here the sample spans approximately 76,000 clones, about 91% being singletons. The sample consisted of PBMCs, taken from a glioma patient whose treatment included an IDH1 peptide vaccine. The receptors derive from a woman in her 50s with glioma. CDR3s include the opening cysteine and the closing phenylalanine or tryptophan. D genes are given only for firm matches. The size entry is marked missing in some rows and otherwise reads once, few, many or a size class.

v_gene: TRBV15; j_gene: TRBJ2-2; d_gene: .; abundance: .; CDR3nt: TGTGCCACCAGCAGAGGAGGGGTATACGGCGGGGAGCTGTTTTTT; CDR3aa: CATSRGGVYGGELFF
v_gene: TRBV7-8; j_gene: TRBJ2-1; d_gene: .; abundance: .; CDR3nt: TGTGCCAGCAGCTCGCCCCAGGGTTTCAATGAGCAGTTCTTC; CDR3aa: CASSSPQGFNEQFF
v_gene: TRBV6-5; j_gene: TRBJ1-2; d_gene: TRBD1; abundance: .; CDR3nt: TGTGCCAGCAGTTACGCCGGACAGGGAACCTTCGGCTACACCTTC; CDR3aa: CASSYAGQGTFGYTF
v_gene: TRBV11-2; j_gene: TRBJ1-1; d_gene: .; abundance: .; CDR3nt: TGTGCCAGCAGCTGGGCAGGGAAAGGTACTGAAGCTTTCTTT; CDR3aa: CASSWAGKGTEAFF
v_gene: TRBV2; j_gene: TRBJ2-1; d_gene: .; abundance: .; CDR3nt: TGTGCCAGCAGGATGGGCCGGGGAGAGCGGCCCCTCTACAATGAGCAGTTCTTC; CDR3aa: CASRMGRGERPLYNEQFF
v_gene: TRBV9; j_gene: TRBJ1-1; d_gene: .; abundance: once; CDR3nt: TGTGCCAGCAGCCCGACGGGGGGTCCTAACACTGAAGCTTTCTTT; CDR3aa: CASSPTGGPNTEAFF
v_gene: TRBV19; j_gene: TRBJ2-1; d_gene: .; abundance: .; CDR3nt: TGTGCCAGTAGTCCCATGGACTGGGCCTCCTACAATGAGCAGTTCTTC; CDR3aa: CASSPMDWASYNEQFF
v_gene: TRBV28; j_gene: TRBJ1-5; d_gene: .; abundance: few; CDR3nt: TGTGCCAGCATCGATCACGGTCAGCCCCAGCATTTT; CDR3aa: CASIDHGQPQHF
v_gene: TRBV4-1; j_gene: TRBJ2-7; d_gene: .; abundance: .; CDR3nt: TGCGCCAGCAGCCAAGGACGTACCTACGAGCAGTACTTC; CDR3aa: CASSQGRTYEQYF
v_gene: TRBV13; j_gene: TRBJ2-1; d_gene: .; abundance: .; CDR3nt: TGTGCCAGCAGCTTGGGCAGGGGAGCCTACAATGAGCAGTTCTTC; CDR3aa: CASSLGRGAYNEQFF
v_gene: TRBV6-5; j_gene: TRBJ2-7; d_gene: .; abundance: .; CDR3nt: TGTGCCAGCAGCCGCGGCCCCTCCGAGCAGTACTTC; CDR3aa: CASSRGPSEQYF
v_gene: TRBV27; j_gene: TRBJ1-1; d_gene: .; abundance: .; CDR3nt: TGTGCCAGCAGTTTAGCAGCAAACACTGAAGCTTTCTTT; CDR3aa: CASSLAANTEAFF
v_gene: TRBV13; j_gene: TRBJ2-6; d_gene: TRBD2; abundance: .; CDR3nt: TGTGCCAGCAGCTCAGAGGCGGGAGTTGGGGCCAACGTCCTGACTTTC; CDR3aa: CASSSEAGVGANVLTF
v_gene: TRBV10-2; j_gene: TRBJ1-3; d_gene: .; abundance: .; CDR3nt: TGCGCCAGCAGTGAAGGGCCTGGAAACACCATATATTTT; CDR3aa: CASSEGPGNTIYF
v_gene: TRBV5-4; j_gene: TRBJ2-5; d_gene: .; abundance: .; CDR3nt: TGTGCCAGCAGCTTGTTAACGGGACAAGAGACCCAGTACTTC; CDR3aa: CASSLLTGQETQYF
v_gene: TRBV21-1; j_gene: TRBJ2-7; d_gene: .; abundance: .; CDR3nt: TGTGCCAGCAGCAAAGTCGAATCCAGGGGGCTTTGCTCCTACGAGCAGTACTTC; CDR3aa: CASSKVESRGLCSYEQYF
v_gene: TRBV27; j_gene: TRBJ2-1; d_gene: TRBD2; abundance: .; CDR3nt: TGTGCCAGCAGTGTCGGGACTAGACATTACAATGAGCAGTTCTTC; CDR3aa: CASSVGTRHYNEQFF
v_gene: TRBV7-3; j_gene: TRBJ1-1; d_gene: .; abundance: .; CDR3nt: TGTGCCAGCAGCTTCGGGGGGAACACTGAAGCTTTCTTT; CDR3aa: CASSFGGNTEAFF
v_gene: TRBV9; j_gene: TRBJ2-2; d_gene: .; abundance: .; CDR3nt: TGTGCCAGCAGCGGGGTCGCCGGCGGGGAGCTGTTTTTT; CDR3aa: CASSGVAGGELFF
v_gene: TRBV29-1; j_gene: TRBJ2-3; d_gene: .; abundance: .; CDR3nt: TGCAGCGTTGAAGTCCGGGATTCAGACACAGATACGCAGTATTTT; CDR3aa: CSVEVRDSDTDTQYF
v_gene: TRBV7-2; j_gene: TRBJ2-5; d_gene: .; abundance: .; CDR3nt: TGTGCCAGCAGCCGGGACTTTTATGTGGAGACCCAGTACTTC; CDR3aa: CASSRDFYVETQYF
v_gene: TRBV10-2; j_gene: TRBJ1-2; d_gene: TRBD1; abundance: once; CDR3nt: TGCGCCAGCAACTCCCCGGACGGGACAGGGGTTGTTGGCGGCTACACCTTC; CDR3aa: CASNSPDGTGVVGGYTF
v_gene: TRBV7-7; j_gene: TRBJ2-1; d_gene: .; abundance: .; CDR3nt: TGTGCTAGCAGCTTAGGGGGACCCTACAATGAGCAGTTCTTC; CDR3aa: CASSLGGPYNEQFF
v_gene: TRBV19; j_gene: TRBJ2-3; d_gene: TRBD2; abundance: .; CDR3nt: TGTGCCACACGGACTAGCGGGATGAGCACAGATACGCAGTATTTT; CDR3aa: CATRTSGMSTDTQYF
v_gene: TRBV20-1; j_gene: TRBJ2-5; d_gene: .; abundance: .; CDR3nt: TGCAGTGCTCCCGGAGGCGAGACCCAGTACTTC; CDR3aa: CSAPGGETQYF